This is a list of T cell receptor beta chains from one sample in a study of patients and donors after allogeneic stem cell transplantation. One entry per CDR3 protein, called by TCRdb with MiXCR from the RT-PCR reads. The sample yields about 960,000 distinct CDR3 sequences, under 20% seen once. The sequenced sample was blood, either unsorted or a sorted T cell fraction (not recorded which). All receptors derive from a human donor who was either an allogeneic HSCT recipient or a stem cell or donor lymphocyte infusion donor (not recorded which). It is not recorded whose cells these are; they may come from a transplant donor. Both conserved end residues are part of each CDR3. The order of the fields is CDR3 length, V gene, J gene, D gene, clone size, CDR3 DNA, CDR3 protein. The D gene is left open where the match is weak. Some rows mark clone size as missing; the rest say once, few, many or name a class of expanded clone.

length: 16; V: TRBV7-9; J: TRBJ1-1; D: .; size: .; DNA: TGTGCCAGCAGCCCATCGACAGCCCGCATGAACACTGAAGCTTTCTTT; CDR3: CASSPSTARMNTEAFF
length: 13; V: TRBV20-1; J: TRBJ1-2; D: .; size: few; DNA: TGCAGCCTCACCCACAGGGTTTCATATGGCTACACCTTC; CDR3: CSLTHRVSYGYTF
length: 12; V: TRBV15; J: TRBJ2-1; D: .; size: few; DNA: TGTGCCACCAGCAGAACCCGACTAGTGGAGTTCTTC; CDR3: CATSRTRLVEFF
length: 13; V: TRBV20-1; J: TRBJ2-5; D: .; size: few; DNA: TGCAGTGCTAGAAGCAGGAGGAGGGAGACCCAGTACTTC; CDR3: CSARSRRRETQYF
length: 14; V: TRBV20-1; J: TRBJ1-5; D: TRBD1; size: .; DNA: TGCAGTGCGCGGTACAGGGGTGGGGATCAGCCCCAGCATTTT; CDR3: CSARYRGGDQPQHF
length: 13; V: TRBV7-6; J: TRBJ1-5; D: .; size: few; DNA: TGTGCCAGCAGCTTAGAACTCGGGCAGCCCCAGCATTTT; CDR3: CASSLELGQPQHF
length: 18; V: TRBV4-1; J: TRBJ2-6; D: TRBD1; size: .; DNA: TGCGCCAGCAGCCAAGAGATCAGGGGGAGCAGTGGGGCCAACGTCCTGACTTTC; CDR3: CASSQEIRGSSGANVLTF
length: 14; V: TRBV7-8; J: TRBJ1-1; D: .; size: few; DNA: TGTGCCAGCAGCTTAAATGGAGGGAGCACTGAAGCTTTCTTT; CDR3: CASSLNGGSTEAFF
length: 13; V: TRBV29-1; J: TRBJ2-1; D: TRBD1; size: .; DNA: TGCAGCGTTGGACAGGGCTTTACAAATGAGCAGTTCTTC; CDR3: CSVGQGFTNEQFF
length: 14; V: TRBV20-1; J: TRBJ2-2; D: .; size: .; DNA: TGCAGTGCTACGACTACTTTATTGACCGGGGAGCTGTTTTTT; CDR3: CSATTTLLTGELFF
length: 14; V: TRBV7-9; J: TRBJ2-3; D: .; size: .; DNA: TGTGCCAGCAGCGCTAGGGGGAGCACAGATACGCAGTATTTT; CDR3: CASSARGSTDTQYF
length: 14; V: TRBV5-1; J: TRBJ1-2; D: TRBD1; size: .; DNA: TGCGCCAGCAGCCTATTGACAGGGACTTATGGCTACACCTTC; CDR3: CASSLLTGTYGYTF
length: 16; V: TRBV6-1; J: TRBJ2-3; D: TRBD2; size: few; DNA: TGTGCCAGCAATTCACTAGCGGGAGCGGGGGAGGATACGCAGTATTTT; CDR3: CASNSLAGAGEDTQYF
length: 14; V: TRBV9; J: TRBJ2-5; D: .; size: once; DNA: TGTGCCAGCAGCGTAGAGGGAATGGGAGAGACCCAGTACTTC; CDR3: CASSVEGMGETQYF
length: 13; V: TRBV12-3/TRBV12-4; J: TRBJ1-1; D: .; size: many; DNA: TGTGCCAGCAGTTATCGGAGTAACACTGAAGCTTTCTTT; CDR3: CASSYRSNTEAFF
length: 15; V: TRBV15; J: TRBJ2-2; D: .; size: few; DNA: TGTGCCACGTCCAAGGGGGGCCCGGACACCGGGGAGCTGTTTTTT; CDR3: CATSKGGPDTGELFF
length: 16; V: TRBV5-5; J: TRBJ2-7; D: .; size: few; DNA: TGTGCCAGCAGCGGGGCCGTGGGGTTGCGTTCCTACGAGCAGTACTTC; CDR3: CASSGAVGLRSYEQYF
length: 14; V: TRBV6-4; J: TRBJ2-2; D: .; size: .; DNA: TGTGCCAGCAGTGACTCTGGCAACACCGGGGAGCTGTTTTTT; CDR3: CASSDSGNTGELFF
length: 13; V: TRBV30; J: TRBJ2-5; D: TRBD2; size: .; DNA: TGTGCCTTTAGCGGGGGAGTATGGGAGACCCAGTACTTC; CDR3: CAFSGGVWETQYF
length: 14; V: TRBV7-9; J: TRBJ1-1; D: .; size: .; DNA: TGTGCCAGCAGCCCGATGGGTGTGGGGACTGAAGCTTTCTTT; CDR3: CASSPMGVGTEAFF
length: 16; V: TRBV4-1; J: TRBJ2-1; D: .; size: few; DNA: TGCGCCAGCAGCCAAGGCGCGGGAAACCTCTACAATGAGCAGTTCTTC; CDR3: CASSQGAGNLYNEQFF
length: 14; V: TRBV15; J: TRBJ2-5; D: .; size: .; DNA: TGTGCCACCAGCCCCCGGACGGGACAAGAGACCCAGTACTTC; CDR3: CATSPRTGQETQYF
length: 14; V: TRBV4-1; J: TRBJ1-2; D: .; size: .; DNA: TGCGCCAGCAGCCAAGCAGGAGCTAACTATGGCTACACCTTC; CDR3: CASSQAGANYGYTF
length: 15; V: TRBV15; J: TRBJ1-6; D: .; size: many; DNA: TGTGCCACCCGAGACAGGATCTCCTATAATTCACCCCTCCACTTT; CDR3: CATRDRISYNSPLHF
length: 15; V: TRBV4-3; J: TRBJ1-2; D: .; size: .; DNA: TGCGCCAGCAGCCAAGATTTAGGCCGCCCCGAGGGCTACACCTTC; CDR3: CASSQDLGRPEGYTF
length: 14; V: TRBV9; J: TRBJ2-3; D: TRBD2; size: .; DNA: TGTGCCAGCAGGGCTAGCGGCACCACAGATACGCAGTATTTT; CDR3: CASRASGTTDTQYF
length: 17; V: TRBV4-2; J: TRBJ2-2; D: TRBD1; size: few; DNA: TGTGCCAGCAGCCAAGATTTTCGACAGGGCCTCACCGGGGAGCTGTTTTTT; CDR3: CASSQDFRQGLTGELFF
length: 14; V: TRBV29-1; J: TRBJ2-6; D: .; size: few; DNA: TGCAGCGTTGTGGTGGGGGCTGGGGCCAACGTCCTGACTTTC; CDR3: CSVVVGAGANVLTF
length: 15; V: TRBV20-1; J: TRBJ1-4; D: .; size: once; DNA: TGCAGTGCCAGATCAGGACAAGCAACTAATGAAAAACTGTTTTTT; CDR3: CSARSGQATNEKLFF
length: 14; V: TRBV21-1; J: TRBJ2-7; D: .; size: .; DNA: TGTGCCAGCAGCAAACAAGAGGGCGGCTACGAGCAGTACTTC; CDR3: CASSKQEGGYEQYF
length: 12; V: TRBV20-1; J: TRBJ2-1; D: .; size: few; DNA: TGCAGTGCGGTTCCTCCCTACAATGAGCAGTTCTTC; CDR3: CSAVPPYNEQFF
length: 8; V: TRBV27; J: TRBJ2-1; D: .; size: .; DNA: TGTGCCAGCGGTGAGCAGTTCTTC; CDR3: CASGEQFF
length: 15; V: TRBV20-1; J: TRBJ2-7; D: TRBD2; size: few; DNA: TGCAGTGCTAGCGTGACTAGCGGTCTGGTTTACGAGCAGTACTTC; CDR3: CSASVTSGLVYEQYF
length: 11; V: TRBV29-1; J: TRBJ1-4; D: .; size: few; DNA: TGCAGCGGACTGAAGAATGAAAAACTGTTTTTT; CDR3: CSGLKNEKLFF
length: 16; V: TRBV7-6; J: TRBJ1-4; D: TRBD1; size: .; DNA: TGTGCCAGCAGCTTACTGGGACAGGGGGCAGGTGAAAAACTGTTTTTT; CDR3: CASSLLGQGAGEKLFF
length: 14; V: TRBV10-2; J: TRBJ2-7; D: .; size: .; DNA: TGCGCCAGCAGTCGCCCGTGGTACCTGAACGAGCAGTACTTC; CDR3: CASSRPWYLNEQYF
length: 14; V: TRBV11-2; J: TRBJ2-2; D: .; size: few; DNA: TGTGCCAGCAGCCAGACAGCTAACACCGGGGAGCTGTTTTTT; CDR3: CASSQTANTGELFF
length: 13; V: TRBV5-6; J: TRBJ1-2; D: .; size: .; DNA: TGTGCCAGCAGCTTGACGGGGGCGGCAAGCTACACCTTC; CDR3: CASSLTGAASYTF
length: 11; V: TRBV10-3; J: TRBJ2-7; D: .; size: .; DNA: TGTGCCATCAGTGTCGGGGTACAGCAGTACTTC; CDR3: CAISVGVQQYF
length: 12; V: TRBV2; J: TRBJ2-1; D: TRBD1; size: few; DNA: TGTGCCAGCAGTGTATCAGGACAGGGGCAGTTCTTC; CDR3: CASSVSGQGQFF
length: 16; V: TRBV5-1; J: TRBJ2-7; D: TRBD2; size: few; DNA: TGCGCCAGCAGCTTGGCTGAATCGGGAGGACCCTACGAGCAGTACTTC; CDR3: CASSLAESGGPYEQYF
length: 15; V: TRBV20-1; J: TRBJ2-1; D: .; size: once; DNA: TGCAGTGCCCCAGGGGGCGGGAGTGCCTACAATGAGCAGTTCTTC; CDR3: CSAPGGGSAYNEQFF
length: 11; V: TRBV20-1; J: TRBJ2-2; D: .; size: few; DNA: TGCAGTGCCCCGAGCACCGGGGAGCTGTTTTTT; CDR3: CSAPSTGELFF
length: 17; V: TRBV6-1; J: TRBJ2-2; D: .; size: .; DNA: TGTGCCAGCAGTCGACCCTCAGTACAGGGAGGAACCGGGGAGCTGTTTTTT; CDR3: CASSRPSVQGGTGELFF
length: 15; V: TRBV20-1; J: TRBJ1-2; D: .; size: few; DNA: TGCAGTGCTAGTGAAACCAGGGGTTCGAACTATGGCTACACCTTC; CDR3: CSASETRGSNYGYTF
length: 15; V: TRBV25-1; J: TRBJ1-2; D: .; size: few; DNA: TGTGCCAGCAGTGAAACAGGGACTTGGGACTATGGCTACACCTTC; CDR3: CASSETGTWDYGYTF
length: 14; V: TRBV7-2; J: TRBJ2-5; D: .; size: few; DNA: TGTGCCAGCAGCTTTTTTCCAGGGGAGGAGACCCAGTACTTC; CDR3: CASSFFPGEETQYF
length: 19; V: TRBV4-1; J: TRBJ2-7; D: .; size: .; DNA: TGCGCCAGCAGCCAAATACCTCTAGATTGGCGCCGAAGCTCCTACGAGCAGTACTTC; CDR3: CASSQIPLDWRRSSYEQYF
length: 14; V: TRBV20-1; J: TRBJ1-2; D: .; size: few; DNA: TGCAGTGCCAACCCCAAGGGGGCTAACTATGGCTACACCTTC; CDR3: CSANPKGANYGYTF
length: 13; V: TRBV4-2; J: TRBJ1-1; D: .; size: .; DNA: TGTGCCAGCAGCCAAGATGTAAACACTGAAGCTTTCTTT; CDR3: CASSQDVNTEAFF
length: 14; V: TRBV5-6; J: TRBJ1-2; D: TRBD1; size: .; DNA: TGTGCCAGCAGCTTGTCGGGACAGCTCTATGGCTACACCTTC; CDR3: CASSLSGQLYGYTF
length: 18; V: TRBV9; J: TRBJ2-4; D: TRBD2; size: .; DNA: TGTGCCAGCAGCGTAGAGGGCGAGACTAGCGGGGGCAAAAACATTCAGTACTTC; CDR3: CASSVEGETSGGKNIQYF
length: 16; V: TRBV20-1; J: TRBJ1-5; D: TRBD1; size: .; DNA: TGCAGTGCTGCCTTAACAGGGGGCGGAAGCAATCAGCCCCAGCATTTT; CDR3: CSAALTGGGSNQPQHF
length: 15; V: TRBV10-2; J: TRBJ2-7; D: TRBD1; size: .; DNA: TGCGCCAGCTGGCGAGGGGGGACAGGGAGCGACGAGCAGTACTTC; CDR3: CASWRGGTGSDEQYF
length: 13; V: TRBV4-3; J: TRBJ1-1; D: .; size: .; DNA: TGCGCCAGCAGCGACCTGAATAGTAACCAAGCTTTCTTT; CDR3: CASSDLNSNQAFF
length: 15; V: TRBV10-3; J: TRBJ2-2; D: TRBD2; size: few; DNA: TGTGCCATCAAAAGACTAGCGGGGGTCACCGGGGAGCTGTTTTTT; CDR3: CAIKRLAGVTGELFF